This TCR beta chain was found in a study of control samples from healthy donors and cancer patients. V lost 2 bases to trimming and J lost 6 bases, with 10 bases between them. CDR3 size: 14 residues. CDR1 is MNHNY and CDR2 is SVGAGI in the germline V gene (reference sequence). Repertoires were generated with immunoSEQ multiplex PCR, while TCRdb's copy carries only in-frame clones and drops some. This table has about 160,000 clones, about 94% appearing once. The count of this clone is one. This chain connects TRBV6-6 to TRBJ1-4, with D tentatively TRBD1 (6 bases). This receptor was taken from a woman aged 40 to 55 in good health. The sample taken for sequencing was blood. CDR3 in amino acids: CASSYRGGYEKLFF. CDR3 coding DNA: TGTGCCAGCAGTTACAGGGGGGGGTATGAAAAACTGTTTTTT.